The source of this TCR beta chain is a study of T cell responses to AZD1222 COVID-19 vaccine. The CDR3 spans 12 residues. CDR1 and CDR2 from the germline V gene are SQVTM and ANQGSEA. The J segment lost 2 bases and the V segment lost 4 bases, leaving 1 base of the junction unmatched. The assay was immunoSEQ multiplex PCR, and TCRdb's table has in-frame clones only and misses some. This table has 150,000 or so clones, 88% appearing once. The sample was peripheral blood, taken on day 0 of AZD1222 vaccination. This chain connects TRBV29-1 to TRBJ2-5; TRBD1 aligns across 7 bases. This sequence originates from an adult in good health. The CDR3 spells CSVVDRQETQYF. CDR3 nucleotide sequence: TGCAGCGTTGTGGACAGGCAAGAGACCCAGTACTTC.